These 22 T cell receptor beta chains were all obtained from the same sample, sequenced in a study of cytomegalovirus exposure and HLA in healthy donors (dated by TCRdb to 2017 to 2019). Receptor libraries were prepared by the immunoSEQ multiplex PCR assay. For the multiplex PCR, a mixture combining 60 forward primers for TCR Vbeta segments and 13 reverse primers for TCR Jbeta segments was used. This immuneACCESS table, as held by TCRdb, lists in-frame sequences with V and J called but not all clones. Of the missing ones, under half trace to an unresolved V gene in checked studies; the others have no known cause. The sample table shows 100,000 to 150,000 clones, and approximately 82% are seen once. The ten largest clones capture about 2.9% of the sample. The specimen sequenced was PBMCs. The receptors here all came from a boy aged 2 to 10 in good health and CMV-seronegative.

The rearrangement joins TRBV4-3 to TRBJ2-7; 10 bases are a match to TRBD2. Germline V gene lookup returns CDR1 LGHNA and CDR2 YSLEER. There are 19 residues in the CDR3. V shed 0 bases and J 2 bases; nucleotides not matched to a gene: 13. The CDR3 nucleotides read TGCGCCAGCAGCCAAGATAGGGCTAGCGGGGGCCCCGGGGCCTACGAGCAGTACTTC. It is translated as CASSQDRASGGPGAYEQYF.

This chain connects TRBV9 to TRBJ2-2; 13 nucleotides agree with TRBD2. Germline V lookup: CDR1 SGDLS, CDR2 YYNGEE. Trimming took 3 bases from V and 1 from J; bases not matched to a gene: 6. CDR3 size: 18 residues. CDR3 DNA: TGTGCCAGCAGCGGGACTAGCGGGAGCGGTTGGAACACCGGGGAGCTGTTTTTT. Residues: CASSGTSGSGWNTGELFF.

This sequence joins TRBV19 and TRBJ1-2; maybe TRBD1 (5 bases). This CDR3 has 13 amino acids. V lost 6 bases, J lost 2 bases, and 10 bases lay in between. Germline values: CDR1 LNHDA, CDR2 SQIVND (reference sequence). This CDR3 reads CASRRGGNYGYTF. CDR3 coding DNA: TGTGCCAGTAGAAGGGGCGGAAACTATGGCTACACCTTC.

The chain recombines TRBV15 with TRBJ1-5; 7 bases are shared with TRBD1. V trimming: 1 base; J trimming: 2 bases; junction bases outside the gene matches: 11. The V gene's germline CDR1 is LNHNV and CDR2 YYDKDF (reference sequence). The CDR3 totals 18 residues. This CDR3 is CATSRGKGPGGGNQPQHF. The CDR3 coding sequence is TGTGCCACCAGCAGAGGGAAGGGACCAGGGGGAGGCAATCAGCCCCAGCATTTT.

This sequence joins TRBV29-1 and TRBJ2-5; 9 bases match TRBD2. V shed 4 bases, J shed 5 bases, and the junction held 8 bases outside the gene matches. CDR3 length equals 14 residues. The germline gives CDR1 SQVTM, CDR2 ANQGSEA. CDR3 in amino acids: CSVGAGGGAETQYF. Written as DNA, the CDR3 is TGCAGCGTTGGCGCCGGCGGGGGGGCGGAGACCCAGTACTTC.

This clone was counted a single time. The genes are TRBV4-1 and TRBJ2-5; a possible D gene is TRBD2 (6 bases). V shed 0 bases and J shed 5 bases, with 10 bases lying between them. This CDR3 contains 14 residues. Germline V CDR1 and CDR2: MGHRA, YSYEKL. The CDR3 DNA reads TGCGCCAGCAGCCAAGAGACTAGTGTGGAGACCCAGTACTTC. It encodes CASSQETSVETQYF.

J is TRBJ2-5 and V is TRBV2, with D possibly being TRBD2 (6 bases). This CDR3 region has 13 residues. V was shortened by 10 bases and J by 3 bases, with 15 bases between the two germline ends. CDR1 and CDR2 (germline): SNHLY, FYNNEI. CDR3 sequence (DNA): TGTGCCACCTTCCGGGGCGGGGAAGAGACCCAGTACTTC. This translates into CATFRGGEETQYF.

CDR3 nucleotide sequence: TGTGCCTGGAGCGATATCCCAGACACTGAAGCTTTCTTT. Translated: CAWSDIPDTEAFF. This rearrangement joins TRBV30 to TRBJ1-1; D unclear. CDR3 length: 13 residues. CDR1 and CDR2 (germline): GTSNPN, SVGIG (reference sequence). V was pared by 3 bases and J by 3 bases, with 11 bases between. Filled out from reference TRBV30 and TRBJ1-1, the complete variable domain reads SQTIHQWPATLVQPVGSPLSLECTVEGTSNPNLYWYRQAAGRGLQLLFYSVGIGQISSEVPQNLSASRPQDRQFILSSKKLLLSDSGFYLCAWSDIPDTEAFFGQGTRLTVV.

The chain carries TRBV6-4 and TRBJ2-7; 10 positions agree with TRBD2. Germline V CDR1 and CDR2: MRHNA, SNTAGT. V lost 9 bases, J lost 4 bases, and 9 bases stayed unmatched. The length of the CDR3 is 14 residues. In nucleotides, the CDR3 is TGTGCCAGAGAGCGGGAGGGCCTACTTTACGAGCAGTACGTC. This codes for CAREREGLLYEQYV.

The rearrangement uses TRBV4-2 and TRBJ1-1, with D maybe TRBD1 (5 bases). This CDR3 spans 15 amino acids. The ends were cut back, 1 base at V and 0 bases at J, with 9 bases in the middle. From germline, CDR1 is LGHNA and CDR2 YNFKEQ. CDR3 loop: CASSQGGTLNTEAFF. CDR3 DNA: TGTGCCAGCAGCCAAGGGGGCACCCTGAACACTGAAGCTTTCTTT.

The V call is TRBV9, the J call TRBJ2-7, with 10 bases matching TRBD2. CDR3 length: 18 residues. Germline V gives CDR1 SGDLS, CDR2 YYNGEE. With 7 bases clipped from V and 6 bases from J, the junction kept 22 bases outside the gene matches. The CDR3 DNA sequence: TGTGCCAGCTCTCCCGGAGGGCTAGCGGGAGATGGATCGGCCGAGCAGTACTTC. This translates into CASSPGGLAGDGSAEQYF.

The chain carries TRBV30 and TRBJ2-3; D gene uncertain. In germline, CDR1 is GTSNPN, CDR2 SVGIG (reference sequence). Trimming shortened V by 2 bases and J by 0 bases, and 12 bases separated the two germline ends. CDR3 length equals 15 residues. CDR3 sequence: CAWSHGSTSTDTQYF. Written as DNA, the CDR3 is TGTGCCTGGAGTCACGGTTCAACGAGCACAGATACGCAGTATTTT.

The chain employs TRBV6-1 and TRBJ1-3; weak D call: TRBD1 (5 bases). The germline V gene has CDR1 MNHNS and CDR2 SASEGT. CDR3 size: 15 residues. V lost 2 bases to trimming and J lost 4 bases, with 12 bases between them. The CDR3 here is CASSERGYPGNTIYF. The CDR3, as DNA: TGTGCCAGCAGTGAAAGGGGCTACCCAGGAAACACCATATATTTT.

This sequence joins TRBV6-4 and TRBJ2-3; 10 nucleotides agree with TRBD1. V was pared by 4 bases and J by 2 bases, with 3 bases of the junction left unmatched. The CDR3 contains 15 residues. The germline CDR1 and CDR2 sequences are MRHNA and SNTAGT. The CDR3 here is CASSGGTGDTDTQYF. As DNA, the CDR3 is TGTGCCAGCAGTGGGGGGACAGGGGACACAGATACGCAGTATTTT.

V gene TRBV10-3 combines with J gene TRBJ1-2; 9 nucleotides agree with TRBD1. Germline values: CDR1 ENHRY, CDR2 SYGVKD. J lost 3 bases, V lost 2 bases, and 4 bases had no gene match. This CDR3 is built from 15 residues. The CDR3 DNA is TGTGCCATCAGTGAGCCGTGGACAGGGGACTATGGCTACACCTTC. It encodes CAISEPWTGDYGYTF.

The chain links TRBV4-3 to TRBJ1-2; 7 bases fit TRBD1. With V trimmed by 0 bases and J by 8 bases, 9 bases remained unmatched. Germline loops: CDR1 LGHNA, CDR2 YSLEER. The CDR3 has 15 residues. The CDR3 bases are TGCGCCAGCAGCCAAGATAGGGGACAGCATAAAGGCTACACCTTC. Its protein is CASSQDRGQHKGYTF.

The J gene is TRBJ1-1, the V gene TRBV5-4; no definite D call. The V end lost 4 bases, the J end lost 5 bases, and 21 bases lay between the germline ends. CDR1 is SGHNT and CDR2 is YYREEE in the germline V gene (reference sequence). The CDR3 runs to 16 residues. This CDR3 reads CASSRPVGASGTEAFF. For the CDR3, the DNA is TGTGCCAGCAGCCGTCCTGTAGGAGCCAGTGGAACTGAAGCTTTCTTT. The variable domain in full, completed from reference TRBV5-4 and TRBJ1-1, reads ETGVTQSPTHLIKTRGQQVTLRCSSQSGHNTVSWYQQALGQGPQFIFQYYREEENGRGNFPPRFSGLQFPNYSSELNVNALELDDSALYLCASSRPVGASGTEAFFGQGTRLTVV.

The chain carries TRBV14 and TRBJ1-1, with a weak D call TRBD1 (6 bases). The CDR3 runs to 13 residues. CDR1 is SGHDN and CDR2 is FVKESK in the germline V gene. The ends were cut back, 4 bases at V and 7 bases at J, with 13 bases in the middle. In DNA form, the CDR3 reads TGTGCCAGCAGCCGGGGGCTGATGATTGAAGCTTTCTTT. It translates to CASSRGLMIEAFF.

The chain combines TRBV2 with TRBJ2-2; possibly TRBD2 for D (5 bases). The CDR3 is 16 residues long. The germline V and J ends were trimmed by 7 bases and 6 bases, with 21 bases remaining between them. Germline V gene lookup returns CDR1 SNHLY and CDR2 FYNNEI. CDR3 loop: CASTPGERYSAGELFF. CDR3 in DNA: TGTGCCAGCACCCCCGGGGAGCGATACAGTGCCGGGGAGCTGTTTTTT.

This CDR3 reads CASSLVREGYNEQFF. CDR3 nucleotide sequence: TGTGCCAGCAGCTTAGTACGGGAGGGATACAATGAGCAGTTCTTC. The chain recombines TRBV11-2 with TRBJ2-1; TRBD2 matches 8 bases. Trimming removed 1 base from V and 4 bases from J; junction bases left unmatched: 3. The length of the CDR3 is 15 residues. Per germline, CDR1 SGHAT and CDR2 FQNNGV.

This clone is a singleton in its sample. The chain links TRBV5-3 to TRBJ2-5, with no clear D. TRBV5-3 is given ORF status, its function remaining uncertain. Trimming took 3 bases from V and 7 from J, leaving 16 bases between them. CDR3 length: 14 residues. CDR3 region: CARSSRSPARTQYF. The CDR3 coding sequence is TGTGCCAGAAGCTCACGGTCCCCAGCGAGGACCCAGTACTTC.

This clone showed up just a few times. The J gene is TRBJ2-5, the V gene TRBV6-4; 10 bases are shared with TRBD2. With 7 bases clipped from V and 9 bases from J, the junction kept 17 bases outside the gene matches. The CDR3 has 16 residues. CDR1 and CDR2 (germline): MRHNA, SNTAGT. The CDR3 bases are TGTGCCAGCACCCAGAGAGCGGGAGGGGGGCTTGGGCCCCAGTACTTC. Translating it yields CASTQRAGGGLGPQYF.